This note documents a single T cell receptor beta chain sequence. This specimen comes from a study of T cell responses to AZD1222 COVID-19 vaccine. Clones were sequenced by immunoSEQ multiplex PCR, and TCRdb holds only the in-frame ones, with some missing. The repertoire consists of approximately 160,000 clones, with about 92% occurring once and the leading ten covering more than 1%. Germline CDR1 is MNHEY and CDR2 is SVGAGI. CDR3 length: 13 residues. Trimming shortened V by 6 bases and J by 7 bases, and 16 bases separated the two germline ends. The sample was peripheral blood, taken 28 days after the second AZD1222 dose. The V gene is TRBV6-5, the J gene TRBJ2-7, with a weak D call TRBD2 (6 bases). The sequence came from an adult who received the AZD1222 COVID-19 vaccine. The CDR3, as DNA: TGTGCCAGCAGGGCGGGATCCTCCTGGGAGCAGTACTTC. Its protein product is CASRAGSSWEQYF.